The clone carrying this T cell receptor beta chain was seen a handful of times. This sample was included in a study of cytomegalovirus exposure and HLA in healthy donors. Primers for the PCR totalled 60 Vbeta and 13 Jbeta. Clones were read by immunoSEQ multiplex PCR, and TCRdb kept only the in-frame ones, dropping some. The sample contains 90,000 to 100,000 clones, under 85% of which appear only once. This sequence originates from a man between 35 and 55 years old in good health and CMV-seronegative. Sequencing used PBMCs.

CDR3 DNA sequence: TGTGCCAGCAGCGCCGAAGGGGGCGAGAATTCACCCCTCCACTTT. This codes for CASSAEGGENSPLHF. V usage is TRBV9 and J usage is TRBJ1-6; 7 bases agree with TRBD1. Germline loops: CDR1 SGDLS, CDR2 YYNGEE. V shed 3 bases, J shed 7 bases, and the junction held 7 bases outside the gene matches. This CDR3 spans 15 amino acids.